The following is a T cell receptor (beta chain) sequence with its context. This clone's antigen is unknown. No base qualities exist here, and no much larger clone lies one base off it. TCRbeta CDR3 regions were amplified from genomic DNA by means of the immunoSEQ Assay, a bias-controlled multiplex PCR. Concerning the study's data processing: Within the assay, amplification of reference gene primers was used to estimate how many nucleated cells each sample contained. To quantify the absolute abundance of each unique TCRbeta CDR3 rearrangement, sequence reads were collapsed and filtered. For each sample, productive Simpson clonality was calculated by taking the square root of Simpson's diversity index across productive rearrangements. TCRdb retrieved this table from immuneACCESS and kept in-frame rearrangements only. Not all clones are present; in checked studies, unresolved V genes account for under half, and no reason is known for the remainder. That table furnishes V, J and clone size, whereas the DNA furnished D and trimming. The sample table lists approximately 220,000 clones, roughly 86% of them with a count of one. The ten largest account for around 3.1% of the sample.

Its CDR3 holds 15 amino acids, cysteine through phenylalanine. Left in the record is the CDR3 DNA by itself, 45 bases read in frame from the first base. Trimming takes 0 bases off V and 5 bases off J; junction bases not matched to a gene: 5. Sequences SGDLS (CDR1) and YYNGEE (CDR2) are obtained from the germline V gene. This sample stems from a study of blood T cell repertoires in COVID-19 (dated by TCRdb to the early 2020s). A note on the overall study: Samples from collaborators originated in the United States, Italy and Spain and spanned both the acute and convalescent phases of COVID-19. The repertoires were released in a freely available public database intended as a resource for research on the immune response to SARS-CoV-2. A de-identified subject ID, COVID-19 status, age in years and sex were almost always included in the sample metadata. Subjects who had been exposed to COVID-19, were actively infected with it, or had recovered from it provided the deeply sampled blood TCRbeta repertoires that made up the dataset. The prospective study material was composed of cDNA or gDNA derived from T cells, B-cell-depleted T cells, or PBMCs. The samples were drawn from two sources: the first 160 participants of the ongoing ImmuneRACE study, and fewer than 1,500 subjects contributed by 6 global collaborators. Where HLA class I and class II types were available, the types were taken from metadata supplied by the sample provider, not from assay-based typing. Results and caveats for the whole study, not just this receptor: The quantity of clinical and demographic metadata differed by source and by participant and was supplied without curation.

Collaborating institutions collected whole blood in K2EDTA tubes following their own protocols. For TCRbeta analysis, collaborators shipped samples as frozen whole blood, isolated PBMCs, or DNA extracted from either of those sample types. The chain joins TRBV9 to TRBJ2-5, and TRBD2 matches 9 of the central bases. Material: peripheral blood. The receptor was derived from a man aged 55 to 70 with acute or convalescent COVID-19. CDR3 protein: CASSVAAGGQETQYF. The DNA sequence is TGTGCCAGCAGCGTAGCGGCGGGGGGGCAGGAGACCCAGTACTTC.